A selection of T cell receptor beta chains follows, all from one sample in a study of immune characterization of retroperitoneal liposarcoma. TCRdb fed the PCR reads into MiXCR, producing one record per CDR3 protein. This table has approximately 10,000 distinct CDR3 sequences, 27% appearing once. Sequenced input: tumor tissue. Receptor source: a female donor with retroperitoneal liposarcoma. The CDR3 runs from the conserved cysteine through the conserved F or W. Fields, in order: D gene, clone size, J gene, V gene, CDR3 protein, CDR3 DNA. The D gene is left open where the match is weak. Not all rows give a size; the values are once, few, many and, for expanded clones, a class.

NA	medium-sized	TRBJ1-4	TRBV6-1	CASSTNSFEKLFF	TGTGCCAGCAGTACGAACAGCTTTGAAAAACTGTTTTTT
TRBD1	medium-sized	TRBJ2-7	TRBV6-1	CASRGQGSYEQYF	TGTGCCAGCAGGGGACAGGGGAGTTACGAGCAGTACTTC
NA	NA	TRBJ1-2	TRBV4-2	CASSPRYPGRANGYTF	TGTGCCAGCAGCCCAAGATACCCGGGCAGGGCAAATGGCTACACCTTC
NA	few	TRBJ2-2	TRBV25-1	CASSVQGNAGELFF	TGTGCCAGCAGTGTACAGGGAAATGCCGGGGAGCTGTTTTTT
NA	once	TRBJ2-2	TRBV6-1	CASSGRSQSWNTGELFF	TGTGCCAGCAGTGGACGAAGCCAGAGCTGGAACACCGGGGAGCTGTTTTTT
TRBD1	many	TRBJ2-5	TRBV6-1	CASSPLGTEETQYF	TGTGCCAGCAGTCCCTTGGGGACAGAAGAGACCCAGTACTTC
NA	medium-sized	TRBJ2-7	TRBV27	CASSLTGTYEQYF	TGTGCCAGCAGTCTAACGGGGACCTACGAGCAGTACTTC
NA	many	TRBJ2-1	TRBV7-9	CASSLVPGAHYNEQFF	TGTGCCAGCAGCTTAGTCCCCGGGGCACACTACAATGAGCAGTTCTTC
NA	NA	TRBJ2-1	TRBV7-2	CASSSLVEAKNIQFF	TGTGCCAGCAGCTCTCTCGTCGAGGCCAAAAACATTCAGTTCTTC
TRBD2	NA	TRBJ2-5	TRBV27	CASSWREGWEQYF	TGTGCCAGCAGTTGGCGGGAGGGTTGGGAGCAGTACTTC
TRBD2	few	TRBJ2-7	TRBV6-2/TRBV6-3	CASSYGTSFYEQYF	TGTGCCAGCAGTTACGGGACTAGCTTCTACGAGCAGTACTTC
NA	NA	TRBJ2-7	TRBV11-3	CASSFVGDEQYF	TGTGCCAGCAGCTTTGTCGGGGACGAGCAGTACTTC
TRBD2	large	TRBJ2-7	TRBV7-2	CASNPGGTITYEQYF	TGTGCCAGCAATCCGGGGGGGACCATAACCTACGAGCAGTACTTC
NA	NA	TRBJ2-1	TRBV5-4	CASSTRSGWRGGREQFF	TGTGCCAGCAGCACCCGATCGGGGTGGCGGGGAGGTCGCGAGCAGTTCTTC
TRBD2	medium-sized	TRBJ2-1	TRBV7-2	CASSSPGLARETQFF	TGTGCCAGCAGCTCCCCGGGACTAGCGAGAGAGACCCAGTTCTTC
TRBD2	few	TRBJ2-1	TRBV6-1	CASSELAGGRQETQFF	TGTGCCAGCAGTGAACTAGCGGGGGGGCGGCAAGAGACCCAGTTCTTC
TRBD1	few	TRBJ2-7	TRBV6-1	CASSLTGGDYEQYF	TGTGCCAGCAGTTTGACAGGGGGCGACTACGAGCAGTACTTC
TRBD2	NA	TRBJ2-7	TRBV6-1	CASSPQVTGGVDEQYF	TGTGCCAGCAGCCCCCAGGTGACGGGAGGGGTAGATGAGCAGTACTTC
NA	NA	TRBJ2-2	TRBV12-3/TRBV12-4	CASSFWGNTGELFF	TGTGCCAGCAGTTTTTGGGGTAACACCGGGGAGCTGTTTTTT
TRBD1	few	TRBJ2-7	TRBV27	CASSSYRDRGYNEQYF	TGTGCCAGCAGTTCATACCGGGACAGGGGATACAATGAGCAGTACTTC
TRBD1	NA	TRBJ1-1	TRBV12-3/TRBV12-4	CASTLGTGGSEAFF	TGTGCCAGCACCTTGGGGACAGGGGGCTCTGAAGCTTTCTTT
TRBD1	NA	TRBJ1-2	TRBV6-1	CASSMSDRVSGYTF	TGTGCCAGCAGTATGTCGGACAGGGTTAGTGGCTACACCTTC
NA	few	TRBJ2-7	TRBV7-9	CASSLVAESYEQYF	TGTGCCAGCAGCTTAGTAGCGGAATCCTACGAGCAGTACTTC
TRBD1	NA	TRBJ2-1	TRBV11-2	CASSLERAGGFETQFF	TGTGCCAGCAGCTTAGAGAGGGCAGGGGGCTTCGAGACCCAGTTCTTC
NA	many	TRBJ2-5	TRBV11-3	CASSATLRGRGIPSTQYF	TGTGCCAGCAGCGCCACCCTCCGGGGCCGCGGTATCCCCTCGACCCAGTACTTC
TRBD1	NA	TRBJ2-4	TRBV4-1	CASSHNNRGLGYNEQYF	TGCGCCAGCAGCCATAATAACAGGGGGCTGGGGTACAATGAGCAGTACTTC
NA	NA	TRBJ1-1	TRBV12-3/TRBV12-4	CASSKYYGRGGSTEAFF	TGTGCCAGCAGTAAATACTACGGACGGGGCGGTAGCACTGAAGCTTTCTTT
TRBD1	many	TRBJ2-3	TRBV6-1	CASSPTTGLHTQYF	TGTGCCAGCAGCCCAACGACAGGGTTGCATACGCAGTATTTT
NA	many	TRBJ2-3	TRBV11-3	CASSFRGLTDTQYF	TGTGCCAGCAGCTTTAGAGGGCTAACAGATACGCAGTATTTT
TRBD2	medium-sized	TRBJ2-7	TRBV6-1	CASSELVGGPGYEQYF	TGTGCCAGCAGTGAATTGGTGGGAGGGCCCGGGTACGAGCAGTACTTC
NA	NA	TRBJ2-7	TRBV11-2	CASSFNSGDYEQYF	TGTGCCAGCAGCTTTAACAGTGGGGACTACGAGCAGTACTTC